Below, 11 T cell receptor beta chains from the same sample are listed, as sequenced in a study of blood T cell repertoires in COVID-19. The table came from immunoSEQ multiplex PCR; TCRdb's copy has only in-frame clones and leaves some out. Of more than 300,000 clones in the sample, 83% were seen once. Source material: PBMCs or T cells enriched from blood (not recorded which). Receptor source: a woman aged 45-59 years who had recovered from COVID-19.

The rearrangement joins TRBV7-2 to TRBJ1-4; maybe TRBD1 (5 bases). The ends were cut back, 5 bases at V and 8 bases at J, with 15 bases in the middle. CDR1 SGHTA and CDR2 FQGNSA come from the germline V gene. This CDR3 spans 14 amino acids. This CDR3 is CASSLRGDSEKLFF. The CDR3 DNA is TGTGCCAGCAGCCTCAGAGGAGACAGCGAAAAACTGTTTTTT.

The CDR3 coding sequence is TGTGCCAGCGGGGAGAGAGGATCAGGAAACACCATATATTTT. It translates to CASGERGSGNTIYF. V gene TRBV9 combines with J gene TRBJ1-3; D call uncertain. This CDR3 spans 14 amino acids. CDR1 is SGDLS and CDR2 is YYNGEE in the germline V gene. V was trimmed by 7 bases and J by 4 bases, leaving 15 bases between them.

The rearrangement links TRBV7-9 to TRBJ1-2, with D perhaps TRBD1 (6 bases). The CDR3 has 14 amino acids. V shed 3 bases and J shed 3 bases, with 11 bases lying between them. Germline V gives CDR1 SEHNR, CDR2 FQNEAQ (reference sequence). The CDR3 DNA is TGTGCCAGCAGCTTTATACAGGGCTACTATGGCTACACCTTC. Encoded protein: CASSFIQGYYGYTF. Variable domain in full (rest from reference TRBV7-9 and TRBJ1-2): DTGVSQNPRHKITKRGQNVTFRCDPISEHNRLYWYRQTLGQGPEFLTYFQNEAQLEKSRLLSDRFSAERPKGSFSTLEIQRTEQGDSAMYLCASSFIQGYYGYTFGSGTRLTVV.

The chain joins TRBV3-1 (or the pseudogene TRBV3-2) to TRBJ2-1; 8 bases are shared with TRBD1. Per the germline V gene, CDR1 is LGHDT and CDR2 is YNNKEL (reference sequence). This CDR3 comprises 13 residues. The V gene end was trimmed by 1 base and the J gene end by 10 bases; junction bases not matched to a gene: 3. CDR3 in DNA: TGTGCCAGCAGCCAAGTCCGACAGGGGGAGCAGTTCTTC. Its protein product is CASSQVRQGEQFF.

This chain connects TRBV2 to TRBJ1-3, with D possibly being TRBD1 (6 bases). The CDR3 contains 15 residues. Germline V gene sequence: CDR1 SNHLY, CDR2 FYNNEI. Deletions cut 6 bases from V and 2 bases from J, with 14 bases between. CDR3 nucleotides: TGTGCCAGCAGGAGGGGGAATGGAGCTGGAAACACCATATATTTT. As protein: CASRRGNGAGNTIYF. The full variable domain, its missing parts supplied by reference TRBV2 and TRBJ1-3, is EPEVTQTPSHQVTQMGQEVILRCVPISNHLYFYWYRQILGQKVEFLVSFYNNEISEKSEIFDDQFSVERPDGSNFTLKIRSTKLEDSAMYFCASRRGNGAGNTIYFGEGSWLTVV.

The rearrangement links TRBV6-2 or TRBV6-3 to TRBJ1-1; 8 bases fit TRBD1. V was pared by 0 bases and J by 1 base, with 7 bases of the junction left unmatched. The CDR3 has 17 amino acids. Germline lookup yields CDR1 MNHEY and CDR2 SVGEGT. Here the CDR3 reads CASSYSSDRAWNTEAFF. As DNA, the CDR3 is TGTGCCAGCAGTTACTCTTCGGACAGGGCATGGAACACTGAAGCTTTCTTT.

The chain carries TRBV6-5 and TRBJ2-3; TRBD1 aligns across 7 bases. Germline assignment: CDR1 MNHEY and CDR2 SVGAGI. Trimming took 6 bases from V and 6 from J; bases not matched to a gene: 9. The CDR3 has 14 residues. Here the CDR3 DNA reads TGTGCCAGCAGCGGCAGGGGGAACTCGGATACGCAGTATTTT. This gives the protein CASSGRGNSDTQYF.

In this sample, this clone turned up once. The chain combines TRBV27 with TRBJ1-2; D is ambiguous. This CDR3 has 18 amino acids. V lost 4 bases, J lost 3 bases, and 24 bases lay in between. The germline V gene has CDR1 MNHEY and CDR2 SMNVEV (reference sequence). CDR3 sequence: CASSSTPPGRSWDYGYTF. Here the CDR3 DNA reads TGTGCCAGCAGTTCCACCCCCCCGGGAAGATCGTGGGACTATGGCTACACCTTC.

The V call is TRBV5-4, the J call TRBJ1-4; maybe TRBD1 (6 bases). CDR3 length: 16 residues. The germline CDR1 and CDR2 sequences are SGHNT and YYREEE (reference sequence). The V gene lost 0 bases and the J gene lost 8 bases, with 17 bases spanning the gap. CDR3 nucleotide sequence: TGTGCCAGCAGCTTGGCCCCGGGCAGGGGAGGGGAAAAACTGTTTTTT. Translation gives CASSLAPGRGGEKLFF.

The chain joins TRBV5-4 to TRBJ1-2; no definite D call. CDR3 length equals 17 residues. V lost 0 bases and J 1 base, leaving 16 bases between the germline ends. The V gene's germline CDR1 is SGHNT and CDR2 YYREEE (reference sequence). In DNA form, the CDR3 reads TGTGCCAGCAGCTTGGTTTCTAGAGACCCCCTTAACTATGGCTACACCTTC. The encoded protein is CASSLVSRDPLNYGYTF.

The chain uses TRBV5-6 and TRBJ1-5; D may be TRBD1 (5 bases). This CDR3 region has 19 residues. Trimming took off 0 bases at V and 2 bases at J, with 21 bases between the two ends. Germline-derived CDR1 and CDR2 are SGHDT and YYEEEE. The CDR3 sequence: CASSLASDSKGRGNQPQHF. The CDR3 coding sequence is TGTGCCAGCAGCTTGGCCAGTGACAGTAAGGGCCGTGGCAATCAGCCCCAGCATTTT. The complete variable domain, with remaining parts taken from reference TRBV5-6 and TRBJ1-5, reads DAGVTQSPTHLIKTRGQQVTLRCSPKSGHDTVSWYQQALGQGPQFIFQYYEEEERQRGNFPDRFSGHQFPNYSSELNVNALLLGDSALYLCASSLASDSKGRGNQPQHFGDGTRLSIL.